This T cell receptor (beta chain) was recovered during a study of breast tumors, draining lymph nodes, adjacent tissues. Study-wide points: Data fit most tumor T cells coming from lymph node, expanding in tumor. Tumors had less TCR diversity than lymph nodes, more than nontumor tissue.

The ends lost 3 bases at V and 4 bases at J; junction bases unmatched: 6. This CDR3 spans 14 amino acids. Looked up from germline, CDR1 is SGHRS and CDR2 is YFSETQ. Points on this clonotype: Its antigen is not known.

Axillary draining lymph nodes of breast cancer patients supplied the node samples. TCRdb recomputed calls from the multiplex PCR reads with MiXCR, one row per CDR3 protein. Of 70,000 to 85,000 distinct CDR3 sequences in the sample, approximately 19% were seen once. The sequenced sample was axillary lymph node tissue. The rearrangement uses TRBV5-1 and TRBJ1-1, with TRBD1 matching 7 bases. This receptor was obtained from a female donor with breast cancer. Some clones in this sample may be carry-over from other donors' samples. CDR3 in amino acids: CASSSDRLGTEAFF. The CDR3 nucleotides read TGCGCCAGCAGCTCGGACAGGCTTGGCACTGAAGCTTTCTTT.